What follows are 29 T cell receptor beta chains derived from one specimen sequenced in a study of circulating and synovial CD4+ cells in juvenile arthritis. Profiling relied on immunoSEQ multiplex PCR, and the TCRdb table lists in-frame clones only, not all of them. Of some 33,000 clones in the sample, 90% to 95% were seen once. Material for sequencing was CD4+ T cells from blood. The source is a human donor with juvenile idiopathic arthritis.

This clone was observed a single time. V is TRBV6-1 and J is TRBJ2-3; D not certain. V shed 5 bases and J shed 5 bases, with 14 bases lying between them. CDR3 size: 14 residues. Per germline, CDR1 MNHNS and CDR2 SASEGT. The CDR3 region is CASSRSGGIDTQYF. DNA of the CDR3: TGTGCCAGCAGTCGTTCGGGTGGAATAGATACGCAGTATTTT.

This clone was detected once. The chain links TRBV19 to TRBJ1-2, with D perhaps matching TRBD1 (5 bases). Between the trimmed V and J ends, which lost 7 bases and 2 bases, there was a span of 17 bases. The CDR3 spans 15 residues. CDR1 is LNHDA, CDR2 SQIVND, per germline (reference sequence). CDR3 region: CASTIRVEGNYGYTF. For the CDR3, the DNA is TGTGCCAGTACGATCAGGGTGGAGGGGAACTATGGCTACACCTTC. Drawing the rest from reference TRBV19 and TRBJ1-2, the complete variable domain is DGGITQSPKYLFRKEGQNVTLSCEQNLNHDAMYWYRQDPGQGLRLIYYSQIVNDFQKGDIAEGYSVSREKKESFPLTVTSAQKNPTAFYLCASTIRVEGNYGYTFGSGTRLTVV.

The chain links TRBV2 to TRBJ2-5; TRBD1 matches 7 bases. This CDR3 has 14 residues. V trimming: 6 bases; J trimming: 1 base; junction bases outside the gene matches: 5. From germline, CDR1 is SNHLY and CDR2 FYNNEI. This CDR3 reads CASSATGPQETQYF. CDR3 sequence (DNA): TGTGCCAGCAGCGCGACAGGGCCCCAAGAGACCCAGTACTTC.

The CDR3 coding sequence is TGTGCCAGTAGTACCGATGGGACAGTCCATCAGCCCCAGCATTTT. Translation gives CASSTDGTVHQPQHF. The gene calls are TRBV19 and TRBJ1-5, with 7 bases identical to TRBD1. This CDR3 comprises 15 residues. Germline V gene lookup returns CDR1 LNHDA and CDR2 SQIVND (reference sequence). The ends lost 4 bases at V and 5 bases at J; junction bases unmatched: 8.

CDR3 amino acids: CSARTGRGLGDYEQYF. For the CDR3, the DNA is TGCAGCGCTAGGACAGGGCGAGGCTTGGGGGACTACGAGCAGTACTTC. The chain couples TRBV29-1 to TRBJ2-7, with TRBD1 matching 8 bases. This CDR3 region has 16 residues. Germline-derived CDR1 and CDR2 are SQVTM and ANQGSEA. V lost 7 bases, J lost 3 bases, and 17 bases stayed unmatched.

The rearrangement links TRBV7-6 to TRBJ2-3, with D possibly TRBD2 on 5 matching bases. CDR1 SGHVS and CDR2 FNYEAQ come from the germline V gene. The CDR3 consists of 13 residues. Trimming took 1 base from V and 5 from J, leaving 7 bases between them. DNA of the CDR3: TGTGCCAGCAGCTTAGTAGCGAGAGATACGCAGTATTTT. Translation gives CASSLVARDTQYF.

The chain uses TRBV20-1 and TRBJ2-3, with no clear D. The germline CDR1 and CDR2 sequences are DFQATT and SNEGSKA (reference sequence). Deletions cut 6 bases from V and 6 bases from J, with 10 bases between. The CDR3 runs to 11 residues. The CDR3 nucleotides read TGCAGTGCCCTTTCAGTGGATACGCAGTATTTT. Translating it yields CSALSVDTQYF.

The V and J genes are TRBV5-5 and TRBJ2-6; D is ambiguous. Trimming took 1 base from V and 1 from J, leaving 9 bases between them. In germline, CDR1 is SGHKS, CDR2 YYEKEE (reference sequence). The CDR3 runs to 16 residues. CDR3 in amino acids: CASSLLSVSGANVLTF. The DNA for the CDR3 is TGTGCCAGCAGCTTGCTCTCTGTATCTGGGGCCAACGTCCTGACTTTC.

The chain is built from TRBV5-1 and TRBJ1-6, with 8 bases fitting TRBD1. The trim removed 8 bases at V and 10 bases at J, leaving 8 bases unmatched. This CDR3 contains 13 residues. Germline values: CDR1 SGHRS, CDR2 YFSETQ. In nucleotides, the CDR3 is TGCGCCAGTACCGACAGGGGAGGCTCACCCCTCCACTTT. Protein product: CASTDRGGSPLHF.

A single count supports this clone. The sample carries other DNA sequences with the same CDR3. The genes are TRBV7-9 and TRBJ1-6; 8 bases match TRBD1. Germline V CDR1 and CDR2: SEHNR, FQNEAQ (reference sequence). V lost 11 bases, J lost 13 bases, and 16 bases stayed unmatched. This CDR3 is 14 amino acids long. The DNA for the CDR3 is TGTGCCCCTGAGGCAGGGGGCATCGGTTCCCCCCTCCACTTT. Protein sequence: CAPEAGGIGSPLHF.

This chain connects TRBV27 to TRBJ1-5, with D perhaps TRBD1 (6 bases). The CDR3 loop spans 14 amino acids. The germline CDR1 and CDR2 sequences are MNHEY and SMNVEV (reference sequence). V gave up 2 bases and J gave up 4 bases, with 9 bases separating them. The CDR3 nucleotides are TGTGCCAGCAGTTTAGGGCAGGGGAATCAGCCCCAGCATTTT. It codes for CASSLGQGNQPQHF.

The CDR3 bases are TGTGCCAGCAGAGGGACAGGGAGCGAGACCCAGTACTTC. It translates to CASRGTGSETQYF. The V call is TRBV28, the J call TRBJ2-5, with 9 bases that match TRBD1. With V trimmed by 6 bases and J by 5 bases, 4 bases remained unmatched. CDR3 size: 13 residues. In germline, CDR1 is MDHEN, CDR2 SYDVKM. Full variable domain (remainder filled in from reference TRBV28 and TRBJ2-5): DVKVTQSSRYLVKRTGEKVFLECVQDMDHENMFWYRQDPGLGLRLIYFSYDVKMKEKGDIPEGYSVSREKKERFSLILESASTNQTSMYLCASRGTGSETQYFGPGTRLLVL.

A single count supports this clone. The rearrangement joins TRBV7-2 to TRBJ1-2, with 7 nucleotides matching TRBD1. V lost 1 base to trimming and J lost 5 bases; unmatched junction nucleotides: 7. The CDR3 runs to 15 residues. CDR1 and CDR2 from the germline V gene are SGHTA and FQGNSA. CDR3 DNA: TGTGCCAGCAGCTTAGAGGGGGCAAGATGGTATGGCTACACCTTC. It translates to CASSLEGARWYGYTF.

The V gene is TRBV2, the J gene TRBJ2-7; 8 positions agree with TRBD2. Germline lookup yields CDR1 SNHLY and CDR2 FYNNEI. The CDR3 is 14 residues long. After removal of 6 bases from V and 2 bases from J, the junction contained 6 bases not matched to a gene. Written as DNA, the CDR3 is TGTGCCAGCAGGAAACGGGGGGGAACCTACGAGCAGTACTTC. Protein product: CASRKRGGTYEQYF.

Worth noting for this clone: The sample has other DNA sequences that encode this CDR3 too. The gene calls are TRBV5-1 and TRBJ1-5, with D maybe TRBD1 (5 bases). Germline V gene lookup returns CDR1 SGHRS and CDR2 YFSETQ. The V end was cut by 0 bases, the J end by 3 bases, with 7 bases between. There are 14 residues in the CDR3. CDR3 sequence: CASSLGQINQPQHF. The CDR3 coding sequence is TGCGCCAGCAGCTTGGGACAGATCAATCAGCCCCAGCATTTT.

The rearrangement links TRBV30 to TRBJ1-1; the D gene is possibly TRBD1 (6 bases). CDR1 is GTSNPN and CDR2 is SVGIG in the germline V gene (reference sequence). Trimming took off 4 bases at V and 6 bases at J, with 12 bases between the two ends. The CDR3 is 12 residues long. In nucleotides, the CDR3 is TGTGCCTGGAATAGCAGGGGAGCTGAAGCTTTCTTT. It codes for CAWNSRGAEAFF.

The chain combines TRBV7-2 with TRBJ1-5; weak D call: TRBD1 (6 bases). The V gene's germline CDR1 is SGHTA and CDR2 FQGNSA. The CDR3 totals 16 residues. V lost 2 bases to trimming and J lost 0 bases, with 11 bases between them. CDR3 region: CASSLLLGASNQPQHF. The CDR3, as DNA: TGTGCCAGCAGCTTACTGTTGGGGGCTAGCAATCAGCCCCAGCATTTT.

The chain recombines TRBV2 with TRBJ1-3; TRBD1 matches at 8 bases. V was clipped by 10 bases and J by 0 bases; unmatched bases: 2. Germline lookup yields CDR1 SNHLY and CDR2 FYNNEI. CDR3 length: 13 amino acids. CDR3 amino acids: CATTGASGNTIYF. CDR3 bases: TGTGCCACGACAGGGGCCTCTGGAAACACCATATATTTT.

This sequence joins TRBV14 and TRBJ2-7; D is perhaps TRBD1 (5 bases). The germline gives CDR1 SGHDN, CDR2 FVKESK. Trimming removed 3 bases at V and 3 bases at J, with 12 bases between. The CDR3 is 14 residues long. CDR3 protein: CASSHIDRVYEQYF. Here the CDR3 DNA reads TGTGCCAGCAGCCATATTGACAGAGTCTACGAGCAGTACTTC.

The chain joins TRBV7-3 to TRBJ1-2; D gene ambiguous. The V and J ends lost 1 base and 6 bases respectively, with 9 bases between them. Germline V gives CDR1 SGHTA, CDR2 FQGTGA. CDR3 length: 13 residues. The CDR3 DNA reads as TGTGCCAGCAGCTTAAATGGGCGGGATGGCTACACCTTC. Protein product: CASSLNGRDGYTF.

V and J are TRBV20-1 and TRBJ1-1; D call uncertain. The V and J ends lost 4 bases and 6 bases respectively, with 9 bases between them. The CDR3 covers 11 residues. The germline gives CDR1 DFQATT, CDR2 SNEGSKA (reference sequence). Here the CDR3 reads CSAKFWPEAFF. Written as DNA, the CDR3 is TGCAGTGCTAAGTTCTGGCCTGAAGCTTTCTTT.

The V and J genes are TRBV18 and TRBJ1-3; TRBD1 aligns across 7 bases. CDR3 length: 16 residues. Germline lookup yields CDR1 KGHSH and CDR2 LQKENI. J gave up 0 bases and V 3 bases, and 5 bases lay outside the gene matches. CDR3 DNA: TGTGCCAGCTCACCGGAAGGGGGCCCCTCTGGAAACACCATATATTTT. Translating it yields CASSPEGGPSGNTIYF.

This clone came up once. The CDR3 bases are TGCGCCAGCAGCCACGGGGACAGGGGTACTGAAGCTTTCTTT. Translated: CASSHGDRGTEAFF. V gene TRBV4-3 combines with J gene TRBJ1-1; TRBD1 matches at 10 bases. V shed 3 bases and J 5 bases; nucleotides not matched to a gene: 3. Germline values: CDR1 LGHNA, CDR2 YSLEER. The CDR3 is made up of 14 amino acids.

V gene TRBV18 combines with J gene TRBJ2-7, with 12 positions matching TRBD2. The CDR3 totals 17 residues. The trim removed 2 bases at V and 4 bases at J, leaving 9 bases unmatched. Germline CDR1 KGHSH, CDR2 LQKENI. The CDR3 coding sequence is TGTGCCAGCTCACCAAAACGGGCTAGCGGGGGGGAATACGAGCAGTACTTC. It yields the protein CASSPKRASGGEYEQYF.

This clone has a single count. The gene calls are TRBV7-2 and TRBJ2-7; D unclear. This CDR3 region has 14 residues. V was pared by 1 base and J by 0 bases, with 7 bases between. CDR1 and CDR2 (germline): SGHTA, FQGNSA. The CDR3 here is CASSLESVSYEQYF. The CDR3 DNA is TGTGCCAGCAGCTTAGAATCCGTCTCCTACGAGCAGTACTTC.

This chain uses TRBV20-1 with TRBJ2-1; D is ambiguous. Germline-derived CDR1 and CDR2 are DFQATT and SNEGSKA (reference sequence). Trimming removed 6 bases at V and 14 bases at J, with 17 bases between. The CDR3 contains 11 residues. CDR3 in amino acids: CSARRLESEFF. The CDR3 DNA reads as TGCAGTGCCCGCAGACTCGAATCAGAGTTCTTC.

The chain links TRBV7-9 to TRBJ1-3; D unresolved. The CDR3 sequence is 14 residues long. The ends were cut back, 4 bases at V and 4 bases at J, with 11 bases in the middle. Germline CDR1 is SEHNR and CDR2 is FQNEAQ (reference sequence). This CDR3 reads CASSSSEGGNTIYF. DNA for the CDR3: TGTGCCAGCAGCTCGAGCGAGGGAGGAAACACCATATATTTT.

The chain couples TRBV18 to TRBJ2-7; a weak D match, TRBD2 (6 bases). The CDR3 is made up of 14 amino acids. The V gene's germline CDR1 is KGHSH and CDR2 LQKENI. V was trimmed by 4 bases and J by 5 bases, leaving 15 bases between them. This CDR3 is CASSQSGRGNEQYF. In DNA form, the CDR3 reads TGTGCCAGCTCACAATCGGGACGCGGGAACGAGCAGTACTTC.

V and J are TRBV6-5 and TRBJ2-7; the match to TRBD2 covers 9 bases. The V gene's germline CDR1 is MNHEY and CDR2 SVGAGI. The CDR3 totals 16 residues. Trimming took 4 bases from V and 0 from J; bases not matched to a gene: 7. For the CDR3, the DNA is TGTGCCAGCAGTTCCCCTAGCGGGGCCAGCTCCTACGAGCAGTACTTC. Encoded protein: CASSSPSGASSYEQYF.